This entry lists 17 T cell receptor beta chains sequenced from one sample in a study of T-cell memory formation after mild COVID-19 (dated by TCRdb to the early 2020s). The library was made by 5' RACE. Sequencing instrument: Illumina NovaSeq 6000. In TCRdb, the public reads were trimmed at Q25 with fastp and aligned with MiXCR, with productive beta chains retained. CDR3 protein sequences are deduplicated, and each keeps its most common genes and DNA. Recorded for this sample are approximately 100,000 distinct CDR3 sequences; over 15% of them occurred a single time. Together, the top ten hold 25% to 35% of the sample. Sample: PBMCs or a T cell subset sorted from them (not recorded which). The receptor set was obtained from an adult woman who had mild COVID-19 (a few samples of this study predate the infection). The sample titles of this study are shuffled in the database, so cell type and time point are left out; the donor was told from shared clones.

The J gene is TRBJ2-1, the V gene TRBV7-3; 8 bases match TRBD1. The J segment lost 3 bases and the V segment lost 4 bases, leaving 8 bases of the junction unmatched. CDR1 and CDR2 from the germline V gene are SGHTA and FQGTGA. The CDR3 runs 16 residues. The CDR3 region is CASSSETGAGYNEQFF. CDR3 in DNA: TGTGCCAGCAGCTCCGAGACAGGGGCCGGCTACAATGAGCAGTTCTTC.

This clonotype was seen ten or more times. V and J are TRBV4-2 and TRBJ2-7; maybe TRBD2 (6 bases). V lost 0 bases to trimming and J lost 2 bases, with 8 bases between them. Germline V gene lookup returns CDR1 LGHNA and CDR2 YNFKEQ. CDR3 length: 14 amino acids. Here the CDR3 DNA reads TGTGCCAGCAGCCAAGACGGGGAGGCCTACGAGCAGTACTTC. This codes for CASSQDGEAYEQYF.

This sequence joins TRBV29-1 and TRBJ2-5; D is undetermined. V gave up 2 bases and J gave up 2 bases, with 6 bases separating them. CDR1 is SQVTM and CDR2 is ANQGSEA in the germline V gene. CDR3 size: 12 residues. CDR3 sequence (DNA): TGCAGCGTTGAAAATAGACAAGAGACCCAGTACTTC. Translation gives CSVENRQETQYF.

The V gene is TRBV15, the J gene TRBJ2-1; 10 nucleotides align to TRBD1. The J segment lost 8 bases and the V segment lost 10 bases, leaving 14 bases of the junction unmatched. Germline loops: CDR1 LNHNV, CDR2 YYDKDF (reference sequence). This CDR3 comprises 15 residues. The CDR3 nucleotides read TGTGCCATCAATCTTGGGACAGGGGATGGCGATGAGCAGTTCTTC. This encodes CAINLGTGDGDEQFF.

DNA of the CDR3: TGTGCCAGCGCAAAGGGGGACAATCAGCCCCAGCATTTT. Translation: CASAKGDNQPQHF. V gene TRBV7-9 combines with J gene TRBJ1-5, with D tentatively TRBD1 (6 bases). CDR1 is SEHNR and CDR2 is FQNEAQ in the germline V gene (reference sequence). V gave up 8 bases and J gave up 3 bases, with 11 bases separating them. This CDR3 has 13 amino acids.

This clonotype was seen a few times. The chain couples TRBV29-1 to TRBJ2-1, with 9 bases lining up with TRBD2. This CDR3 is 17 amino acids long. The ends lost 5 bases at V and 6 bases at J; junction bases unmatched: 17. Looked up from germline, CDR1 is SQVTM and CDR2 is ANQGSEA. CDR3 nucleotides: TGCAGCGTTTGTATACCCGGCGGGAGGGCCGGGTTCAATGAGCAGTTCTTC. This translates into CSVCIPGGRAGFNEQFF.

The chain uses TRBV5-6 and TRBJ2-7; D is ambiguous. V lost 2 bases to trimming and J lost 3 bases, with 9 bases between them. The germline gives CDR1 SGHDT, CDR2 YYEEEE. The CDR3 is made up of 13 amino acids. The CDR3 sequence is CASSLLQYYEQYF. The CDR3, as DNA: TGTGCCAGCAGCTTATTACAGTACTACGAGCAGTACTTC.

This rearrangement joins TRBV19 to TRBJ2-3, with D possibly being TRBD2 (5 bases). Germline V lookup: CDR1 LNHDA, CDR2 SQIVND (reference sequence). Trimming left V 4 bases short and J 0 bases short, with 11 bases between. The CDR3 is 15 residues long. The CDR3 DNA reads as TGTGCCAGTAGTACCGGGGATCCTAGCACAGATACGCAGTATTTT. Its translation is CASSTGDPSTDTQYF.

The gene calls are TRBV7-6 and TRBJ2-3, with D uncertain. The V and J ends lost 3 bases and 2 bases respectively, with 6 bases between them. The CDR3 runs 13 residues. The germline CDR1 and CDR2 sequences are SGHVS and FNYEAQ. The CDR3 coding sequence is TGTGCCAGCAGCTTCGGTCTCACAGATACGCAGTATTTT. It is translated as CASSFGLTDTQYF.

This clonotype was detected many times. The CDR3 DNA sequence: TGCAGTGCTAGAGAGGGACTAGCGGGGACCCTACGATACACAGATACGCAGTATTTT. It encodes CSAREGLAGTLRYTDTQYF. The J gene is TRBJ2-3, the V gene TRBV20-1; 13 bases map to TRBD2. Trimming cost V 0 bases and J 2 bases; bases outside gene matches: 11. Germline loops: CDR1 DFQATT, CDR2 SNEGSKA (reference sequence). The CDR3 runs to 19 residues.

This clonotype was picked up a small number of times. The rearrangement uses TRBV6-6 and TRBJ2-2; D is uncertain. Germline CDR1 and CDR2: MNHNY and SVGAGI (reference sequence). CDR3 length: 13 amino acids. Deletions cut 0 bases from V and 4 bases from J, with 3 bases between. CDR3: CASSYSPTGELFF. The CDR3 DNA sequence: TGTGCCAGCAGTTACTCTCCCACCGGGGAGCTGTTTTTT.

This chain connects TRBV3-1 to TRBJ2-2, with D unresolved. Trimming shortened V by 0 bases and J by 4 bases, and 3 bases separated the two germline ends. The CDR3 contains 13 residues. Germline lookup yields CDR1 LGHDT and CDR2 YNNKEL (reference sequence). The CDR3 here is CASSQEGTGELFF. Written as DNA, the CDR3 is TGTGCCAGCAGCCAAGAGGGCACCGGGGAGCTGTTTTTT.

The chain has TRBV27 and TRBJ1-6, with D possibly matching TRBD1 (6 bases). V lost 0 bases and J 6 bases, leaving 9 bases between the germline ends. The length of the CDR3 is 15 residues. Per germline, CDR1 MNHEY and CDR2 SMNVEV (reference sequence). The CDR3 loop reads CASSLSQGFNSPLHF. CDR3 nucleotide sequence: TGTGCCAGCAGTTTATCGCAGGGGTTTAATTCACCCCTCCACTTT.

The CDR3 DNA sequence: TGCAGTGCTAGTCAGGTTTCCGATACGCAGTATTTT. Protein sequence: CSASQVSDTQYF. The chain uses TRBV20-1 and TRBJ2-3, with D uncertain. The length of the CDR3 is 12 residues. V lost 3 bases and J lost 6, with 10 bases in between. Germline CDR1 is DFQATT and CDR2 is SNEGSKA (reference sequence).

This clonotype was found a few times. The chain recombines TRBV4-2 with TRBJ2-1, with a possible D match to TRBD2 (6 bases). The CDR3 runs to 16 residues. Germline V lookup: CDR1 LGHNA, CDR2 YNFKEQ. Deletions cut 0 bases from V and 0 bases from J, with 9 bases between. The CDR3 nucleotides are TGTGCCAGCAGCCAAGAAATAGCGGCCTCCTACAATGAGCAGTTCTTC. Protein: CASSQEIAASYNEQFF.

This clonotype was observed a few times. The J gene is TRBJ2-5, the V gene TRBV5-1; D is uncertain. Germline-derived CDR1 and CDR2 are SGHRS and YFSETQ. V lost 4 bases and J lost 1, with 11 bases in between. This CDR3 is built from 14 residues. CDR3 in amino acids: CASSLGPAQETQYF. CDR3 nucleotides: TGCGCCAGCAGCCTAGGCCCCGCCCAAGAGACCCAGTACTTC.

This clonotype was picked up a small number of times. The genes are TRBV29-1 and TRBJ1-2, with a tentative D call TRBD1 (6 bases). The CDR3 is 18 amino acids. Trimming stripped 0 bases from V and 5 bases from J, with 25 bases between. In germline, CDR1 is SQVTM, CDR2 ANQGSEA. The CDR3 spells CSVEDGGGPRVGPYGYTF. The CDR3 coding sequence is TGCAGCGTTGAAGATGGGGGGGGCCCCAGGGTGGGCCCATATGGCTACACCTTC.